Shown below are 31 T cell receptor beta chains from a single sample sequenced in a study of blood T cell repertoires in COVID-19. Method: immunoSEQ multiplex PCR; TCRdb's copy keeps in-frame clones and lacks some. The top ten hold more than 8.5% of the sample, which has about 180,000 clones, about 90% seen once. The material sequenced was PBMCs or T cells enriched from blood (not recorded which). These receptors were collected from a woman aged 18-29 years who had recovered from COVID-19.

The chain couples TRBV2 to TRBJ1-1; D call uncertain. The CDR3 has 15 amino acids. The V gene's germline CDR1 is SNHLY and CDR2 FYNNEI. Trimming cost V 1 base and J 5 bases, with 14 bases left between them. Here the CDR3 DNA reads TGTGCCAGCAGTGAAGTTAGTAGAGGGCGGACTGAAGCTTTCTTT. It yields the protein CASSEVSRGRTEAFF.

The rearrangement uses TRBV5-6 and TRBJ2-1, with 10 bases aligning to TRBD2. Per the germline V gene, CDR1 is SGHDT and CDR2 is YYEEEE. Unmatched junction bases numbered 7, after V lost 3 bases and J lost 4 bases. CDR3 size: 16 residues. Written as DNA, the CDR3 is TGTGCCAGCAGCTCGTTAGCGGGGGGCCAGTACAATGAGCAGTTCTTC. Protein: CASSSLAGGQYNEQFF.

The chain is built from TRBV29-1 and TRBJ2-7; D might be TRBD1 (6 bases). The CDR3 is 13 residues long. In germline, CDR1 is SQVTM, CDR2 ANQGSEA. Between the trimmed V and J ends, which lost 7 bases and 1 base, there was a span of 14 bases. This CDR3 is CSAQRDTSYEQYF. As DNA, the CDR3 is TGCAGCGCCCAAAGGGACACTTCCTACGAGCAGTACTTC.

The V and J genes are TRBV6-6 and TRBJ2-7; D not resolved. Germline-derived CDR1 and CDR2 are MNHNY and SVGAGI (reference sequence). This CDR3 comprises 16 residues. V shed 2 bases and J shed 2 bases, with 16 bases lying between them. This CDR3 reads CASSYQPARVPYEQYF. The CDR3 DNA is TGTGCCAGCAGTTACCAACCCGCTCGCGTACCCTACGAGCAGTACTTC.

This clone was observed a single time. The chain couples TRBV6-2 or TRBV6-3 to TRBJ2-2; 8 bases align to TRBD1. Losses at the gene ends were 6 bases for V and 6 bases for J; bases not matched to a gene: 3. Germline V gives CDR1 MNHEY, CDR2 SVGEGT. The CDR3 runs 13 residues. CDR3 sequence (DNA): TGTGCCAGCAGCAACAGGGGGTCCGGGGAGCTGTTTTTT. It encodes CASSNRGSGELFF.

The J gene is TRBJ2-5, the V gene TRBV5-4; 8 bases agree with TRBD1. Per germline, CDR1 SGHNT and CDR2 YYREEE (reference sequence). With 0 bases clipped from V and 4 bases from J, the junction kept 14 bases outside the gene matches. This CDR3 is built from 18 residues. The chain's CDR3 is CASSLEHFTGGSGETQYF. CDR3 DNA sequence: TGTGCCAGCAGCTTGGAGCACTTTACAGGGGGATCAGGAGAGACCCAGTACTTC.

This rearrangement joins TRBV7-9 to TRBJ2-4; 7 nucleotides match TRBD2. Germline V lookup: CDR1 SEHNR, CDR2 FQNEAQ (reference sequence). V shed 6 bases, J shed 6 bases, and the junction held 8 bases outside the gene matches. This CDR3 spans 14 amino acids. The CDR3 nucleotides are TGTGCCAGCAGTCCCGCCTGGGGGGGAAACATTCAGTACTTC. Translation gives CASSPAWGGNIQYF.

The rearrangement joins TRBV28 to TRBJ1-2; D perhaps matches TRBD1 (6 bases). This CDR3 comprises 13 residues. CDR1 and CDR2 (germline): MDHEN, SYDVKM. Trimming stripped 6 bases from V and 4 bases from J, with 12 bases between. CDR3 amino acids: CASRFGGGYGYTF. CDR3 bases: TGTGCCAGCAGATTTGGGGGCGGCTATGGCTACACCTTC.

This clone has only one observation. The chain has TRBV3-1 (or the pseudogene TRBV3-2) and TRBJ2-5, with D possibly TRBD2 on 5 matching bases. The CDR3 is 15 amino acids. Germline V gene sequence: CDR1 LGHDT, CDR2 YNNKEL (reference sequence). V was trimmed by 4 bases and J by 2 bases, leaving 14 bases between them. For the CDR3, the DNA is TGTGCCAGCAGCCCCTCGGGGAACTCTCAAGAGACCCAGTACTTC. This translates into CASSPSGNSQETQYF.

The V gene is TRBV19, the J gene TRBJ2-7, with 7 positions matching TRBD2. V lost 3 bases, J lost 3 bases, and 5 bases stayed unmatched. Germline CDR1 is LNHDA and CDR2 is SQIVND (reference sequence). The length of the CDR3 is 14 residues. The CDR3 spells CASSMAGDYYEQYF. The CDR3, as DNA: TGTGCCAGTAGTATGGCGGGGGATTACTACGAGCAGTACTTC.

This clone was observed a single time. V and J are TRBV30 and TRBJ2-3; a possible D gene is TRBD2 (6 bases). Germline V CDR1 and CDR2: GTSNPN, SVGIG (reference sequence). The CDR3 consists of 14 residues. Deletions cut 0 bases from V and 0 bases from J, with 7 bases between. CDR3 nucleotides: TGTGCCTGGAGTGTCGGGGGAAGCACAGATACGCAGTATTTT. Translation gives CAWSVGGSTDTQYF.

The V and J genes are TRBV3-1 (or the pseudogene TRBV3-2) and TRBJ1-3; 11 nucleotides match TRBD1. CDR1 and CDR2 (germline): LGHDT, YNNKEL (reference sequence). The CDR3 has 17 amino acids. J gave up 5 bases and V 7 bases, and 13 bases lay outside the gene matches. The CDR3 DNA reads TGTGCCAGCACCTCAGAGGGACAGGGGGTAAGGAGAAACACCATATATTTT. Residues: CASTSEGQGVRRNTIYF.

Here the CDR3 reads CATSDPGGLSWGDTQYF. The CDR3 region has the DNA TGTGCCACCAGTGACCCGGGGGGGTTATCATGGGGAGATACGCAGTATTTT. This rearrangement joins TRBV24-1 to TRBJ2-3, with TRBD2 identical over 8 bases. Germline assignment: CDR1 KGHDR and CDR2 SFDVKD. CDR3 length: 17 residues. V was pared by 4 bases and J by 5 bases, with 13 bases of the junction left unmatched.

This rearrangement joins TRBV4-2 to TRBJ2-3, with 9 bases that match TRBD2. The J segment lost 10 bases and the V segment lost 1 base, leaving 9 bases of the junction unmatched. This CDR3 is built from 15 residues. The germline V gene encodes CDR1 LGHNA and CDR2 YNFKEQ. The CDR3 DNA sequence: TGTGCCAGCAGCCAAGTTTTAGCGGGGGAAGGTGCGCAGTATTTT. This sequence encodes CASSQVLAGEGAQYF.

The CDR3 sequence: CASSVNRGLGNTIYF. CDR3 in DNA: TGTGCCAGCAGCGTTAACAGGGGGCTAGGTAACACCATATATTTT. The chain is built from TRBV9 and TRBJ1-3; 9 bases line up with TRBD1. V gave up 2 bases and J gave up 7 bases; unmatched junction bases: 7. Germline assignment: CDR1 SGDLS and CDR2 YYNGEE. The CDR3 extends over 15 amino acids.

The chain couples TRBV6-2 or TRBV6-3 to TRBJ2-5; TRBD2 matches 8 bases. This CDR3 spans 15 amino acids. Germline CDR1 MNHEY, CDR2 SVGEGT. Germline trimming cut 5 bases from V and 5 bases from J; bases unmatched to any gene: 10. CDR3 nucleotides: TGTGCCAGCAGTACCGACGGGCTAGCGGGTGAGACCCAGTACTTC. Its translation is CASSTDGLAGETQYF.

This rearrangement joins TRBV6-1 to TRBJ2-7; TRBD2 might be the D (5 bases). Germline loops: CDR1 MNHNS, CDR2 SASEGT. Trimming stripped 6 bases from V and 4 bases from J, with 10 bases between. The CDR3 consists of 12 residues. CDR3 residues: CASSPGSYEQYF. DNA of the CDR3: TGTGCCAGCAGCCCGGGGTCGTACGAGCAGTACTTC.

The genes are TRBV19 and TRBJ1-4; 8 positions agree with TRBD1. This CDR3 has 14 residues. The V segment lost 9 bases and the J segment 4 bases; nucleotides outside the gene matches: 7. The V gene's germline CDR1 is LNHDA and CDR2 SQIVND (reference sequence). CDR3 DNA: TGTGCCAGCAAGACAGGGGTGAATAATGAAAAACTGTTTTTT. Its protein is CASKTGVNNEKLFF.

This chain links TRBV6-5 with TRBJ1-3; D call uncertain. The germline CDR1 and CDR2 sequences are MNHEY and SVGAGI. The CDR3 is 15 amino acids. The V end lost 6 bases, the J end lost 0 bases, and 12 bases lay between the germline ends. CDR3 loop: CASRPRSSSGNTIYF. CDR3 bases: TGTGCCAGCAGGCCCCGGAGCTCCTCTGGAAACACCATATATTTT.

This chain links TRBV7-2 with TRBJ2-1, with 8 bases fitting TRBD2. The CDR3 contains 14 residues. V shed 3 bases, J shed 6 bases, and the junction held 4 bases outside the gene matches. Germline V gene data show CDR1 as SGHTA and CDR2 as FQGNSA. CDR3 bases: TGTGCCAGCAGCTTCCCAGCGGGGGTCAATGAGCAGTTCTTC. Protein product: CASSFPAGVNEQFF.

As to this clone: This sample also contains other DNA sequences that code for the same CDR3. The CDR3 DNA is TGCGCCAGCAGCTTGGAGGGGGAGAACACTGAAGCTTTCTTT. As protein: CASSLEGENTEAFF. J is TRBJ1-1 and V is TRBV5-1; tentatively, D is TRBD1 (6 bases). Germline values: CDR1 SGHRS, CDR2 YFSETQ. The CDR3 extends over 14 amino acids. Trimming stripped 0 bases from V and 1 base from J, with 7 bases between.

For this clone: The sample has other DNA sequences that encode this CDR3 too. The chain recombines TRBV5-1 with TRBJ1-6; no definite D call. The CDR3 has 13 residues. CDR1 and CDR2 (germline): SGHRS, YFSETQ. Trimming cost V 0 bases and J 8 bases, with 6 bases left between them. The CDR3 here is CASSLDSDSPLHF. CDR3 in DNA: TGCGCCAGCAGCTTGGACAGTGATTCACCCCTCCACTTT.

This clone was counted a few times. The J gene is TRBJ1-1, the V gene TRBV6-5, with a tentative D call TRBD1 (6 bases). Germline-derived CDR1 and CDR2 are MNHEY and SVGAGI. The V gene lost 6 bases and the J gene lost 1 base, with 12 bases spanning the gap. This CDR3 contains 14 residues. In DNA form, the CDR3 reads TGTGCCAGCAGCTACGGACAGAGGAACACTGAAGCTTTCTTT. The encoded protein is CASSYGQRNTEAFF.

The chain combines TRBV18 with TRBJ2-1; D possibly corresponds to TRBD1 (5 bases). The CDR3 contains 13 residues. CDR1 is KGHSH and CDR2 is LQKENI in the germline V gene. V shed 4 bases and J shed 8 bases, with 12 bases lying between them. CDR3 sequence reads: CASSQGNSDEQFF. In nucleotides, the CDR3 is TGTGCCAGCTCACAGGGGAACTCGGATGAGCAGTTCTTC.

In this sample, this clone turned up once. This rearrangement joins TRBV6-1 to TRBJ2-7; D might be TRBD1 (6 bases). CDR1 is MNHNS and CDR2 is SASEGT in the germline V gene. The CDR3 covers 13 residues. Trimming shortened V by 1 base and J by 4 bases, and 8 bases separated the two germline ends. The CDR3 region is CASSEEGGYEQYF. CDR3 bases: TGTGCCAGCAGTGAAGAAGGGGGATACGAGCAGTACTTC.

The chain combines TRBV6-4 with TRBJ1-6; 10 bases agree with TRBD1. With 6 bases clipped from V and 6 bases from J, the junction kept 5 bases outside the gene matches. The CDR3 length is 15 residues. Germline V gene sequence: CDR1 MRHNA, CDR2 SNTAGT. CDR3 protein: CASRSGTGVNSPLHF. CDR3 DNA: TGTGCCAGCAGATCCGGGACAGGGGTTAATTCACCCCTCCACTTT.

As DNA, the CDR3 is TGTGCCAGCAGCCCTAGAGCGGCTCCGCCCCAGCATTTT. This translates into CASSPRAAPPQHF. The chain recombines TRBV7-8 with TRBJ1-5; D remains unclear. The CDR3 consists of 13 residues. V was trimmed by 5 bases and J by 9 bases, leaving 14 bases between them. Looked up from germline, CDR1 is SGHVS and CDR2 is FQNEAQ. Full variable domain (remainder filled in from reference TRBV7-8 and TRBJ1-5): GAGVSQSPRYKVAKRGQDVALRCDPISGHVSLFWYQQALGQGPEFLTYFQNEAQLDKSGLPSDRFFAERPEGSVSTLKIQRTQQEDSAVYLCASSPRAAPPQHFGDGTRLSIL.

The rearrangement uses TRBV2 and TRBJ2-2; weak D call: TRBD2 (6 bases). The germline CDR1 and CDR2 sequences are SNHLY and FYNNEI. The CDR3 has 13 amino acids. Trimming stripped 3 bases from V and 5 bases from J, with 7 bases between. The CDR3 DNA reads as TGTGCCAGCAGTGATGGGGGGACCGGGGAGCTGTTTTTT. Translated, it gives CASSDGGTGELFF. The variable domain in full, with the rest retrieved from reference TRBV2 and TRBJ2-2, is EPEVTQTPSHQVTQMGQEVILRCVPISNHLYFYWYRQILGQKVEFLVSFYNNEISEKSEIFDDQFSVERPDGSNFTLKIRSTKLEDSAMYFCASSDGGTGELFFGEGSRLTVL.

The rearrangement links TRBV6-5 to TRBJ1-4; possible D gene TRBD1, 6 bases. The V end lost 2 bases, the J end lost 12 bases, and 10 bases lay between the germline ends. CDR1 is MNHEY, CDR2 SVGAGI, per germline. The CDR3 contains 12 residues. CDR3 in amino acids: CASSYRGSELFF. The CDR3 bases are TGTGCCAGCAGTTACAGGGGGTCCGAACTGTTTTTT.

The chain's CDR3 is CASSFFNHNEQFF. The CDR3 DNA sequence: TGTGCCAGCAGTTTTTTTAATCACAATGAGCAGTTCTTC. The rearrangement joins TRBV27 to TRBJ2-1; D uncertain. Trimming shortened V by 3 bases and J by 5 bases, and 8 bases separated the two germline ends. CDR1 is MNHEY, CDR2 SMNVEV, per germline (reference sequence). The CDR3 loop spans 13 amino acids.

V and J are TRBV7-9 and TRBJ2-7; D is perhaps TRBD1 (6 bases). Trimming pared 5 bases from V and 2 bases from J, leaving 13 bases between. The CDR3 extends over 14 amino acids. Germline lookup yields CDR1 SEHNR and CDR2 FQNEAQ (reference sequence). The CDR3 DNA follows: TGTGCCAGCAGCCGGGACACCATCCCCTACGAGCAGTACTTC. Its protein product is CASSRDTIPYEQYF.